This T cell receptor (beta chain) was identified during a study of blood T cell repertoires in COVID-19. About the study: From the United States, Italy and Spain came samples of acute and convalescent COVID-19. From T cells, B-cell-depleted T cells, or PBMCs came the material, which was cDNA or gDNA.

Authors' processing steps: Counts of nucleated cells, estimated from reference gene primer amplification, were obtained. Profiling relied on immunoSEQ multiplex PCR, and the TCRdb table lists in-frame clones only, not all of them. That table furnishes V, J and clone size, whereas the DNA furnished D and trimming. The sample carries roughly 200,000 clones, around 82% recorded once. Worth noting for this clone: The junction does not match germline at one end; this may be a read error.

The V gene's germline CDR1 is MNHNY and CDR2 SVGAGI (reference sequence). This CDR3 is built from 12 residues. Sequencing was performed on peripheral blood. The chain employs TRBV6-6 and TRBJ2-7; 11 bases map to TRBD1. The receptor was derived from a man aged 40-55 years with active or convalescent COVID-19. CDR3 in DNA: TGTGCCAGCAGCGTCCGGGACAGGGGGTTTTTTTTC. It translates to CASSVRDRGFFF.